These 25 T cell receptor beta chains came from one sample sequenced in a study of cytomegalovirus exposure and HLA in healthy donors. The PCR ran on 60 Vbeta and 13 Jbeta primers. Assay: immunoSEQ multiplex PCR; the TCRdb copy retains only in-frame clones and omits some. The table lists about 120,000 clones, about 70% of them singletons. Material: PBMCs. Receptors originate from a human donor in good health.

A note on this clone: Germline and junction disagree at one end, which may indicate a read error. J is TRBJ1-1 and V is TRBV7-9, with D tentatively TRBD1 (5 bases). CDR3 size: 16 residues. Per germline, CDR1 SEHNR and CDR2 FQNEAQ (reference sequence). The CDR3 loop reads CSSSFNEGRGNTEAFF. DNA of the CDR3: TGTTCCAGCAGCTTCAACGAGGGGCGGGGTAACACTGAAGCTTTCTTT. The entire variable domain, with the rest obtained from reference TRBV7-9 and TRBJ1-1, is as follows: DTGVSQNPRHKITKRGQNVTFRCDPISEHNRLYWYRQTLGQGPEFLTYFQNEAQLEKSRLLSDRFSAERPKGSFSTLEIQRTEQGDSAMYLCSSSFNEGRGNTEAFFGQGTRLTVV.

CDR3 sequence (DNA): TGTGCCATCCTACTAGCGGGAGGGAGGACGGAGACCCAGTACTTC. This translates into CAILLAGGRTETQYF. The chain carries TRBV7-9 and TRBJ2-5, with 13 bases matching TRBD2. Germline assignment: CDR1 SEHNR and CDR2 FQNEAQ (reference sequence). V gave up 10 bases and J gave up 5 bases; unmatched junction bases: 10. The CDR3 is 15 amino acids. The full variable domain, with the rest looked up from reference TRBV7-9 and TRBJ2-5, is DTGVSQNPRHKITKRGQNVTFRCDPISEHNRLYWYRQTLGQGPEFLTYFQNEAQLEKSRLLSDRFSAERPKGSFSTLEIQRTEQGDSAMYLCAILLAGGRTETQYFGPGTRLLVL.

The gene calls are TRBV18 and TRBJ2-5; 11 bases are a match to TRBD1. Germline CDR1 reads KGHSH; CDR2 reads LQKENI. The V segment lost 4 bases and the J segment 3 bases; nucleotides outside the gene matches: 1. CDR3 size: 14 residues. This CDR3 is CASSQGQGEETQYF. The CDR3 region has the DNA TGTGCCAGCTCACAGGGACAGGGGGAAGAGACCCAGTACTTC.

The chain couples TRBV5-1 to TRBJ2-2, with TRBD1 matching 8 bases. Looked up from germline, CDR1 is SGHRS and CDR2 is YFSETQ. The CDR3 is 15 amino acids. The V segment lost 3 bases and the J segment 4 bases; nucleotides outside the gene matches: 5. The CDR3 sequence is CASSWRTGSTGELFF. In DNA form, the CDR3 reads TGCGCCAGCAGCTGGCGGACAGGGAGCACCGGGGAGCTGTTTTTT. Based on the CDR3 plus reference TRBV5-1 and TRBJ2-2, the full variable domain is KAGVTQTPRYLIKTRGQQVTLSCSPISGHRSVSWYQQTPGQGLQFLFEYFSETQRNKGNFPGRFSGRQFSNSRSEMNVSTLELGDSALYLCASSWRTGSTGELFFGEGSRLTVL.

The rearrangement joins TRBV28 to TRBJ1-2; 7 nucleotides line up with TRBD1. The germline gives CDR1 MDHEN, CDR2 SYDVKM. Trimming took 5 bases from V and 7 from J; bases not matched to a gene: 13. The CDR3 loop spans 15 amino acids. The CDR3 loop is CASSTTTGRYGGYTF. In DNA, the CDR3 is TGTGCCAGCAGTACCACGACAGGGAGGTATGGTGGCTACACCTTC.

The sample holds a few counts of this clone. The chain uses TRBV30 and TRBJ1-5; the D is unclear. CDR1 and CDR2 from the germline V gene are GTSNPN and SVGIG (reference sequence). The length of the CDR3 is 16 residues. Between the trimmed V and J ends, which lost 4 bases and 3 bases, there was a span of 19 bases. The CDR3 coding sequence is TGTGCCTGGAATTCGGAGGGCTCCCCCGCCAATCAGCCCCAGCATTTT. It is translated as CAWNSEGSPANQPQHF.

The chain uses TRBV5-8 and TRBJ2-2; TRBD2 is a possible D gene (6 bases). In germline, CDR1 is SGHTS, CDR2 YDEGEE. The CDR3 extends over 15 amino acids. Between the trimmed V and J ends, which lost 4 bases and 4 bases, there was a span of 14 bases. The CDR3 DNA is TGTGCCAGCAGCCTGGAGGGAGTAGGCACCGGGGAGCTGTTTTTT. Translated: CASSLEGVGTGELFF.

V usage is TRBV5-1 and J usage is TRBJ2-6; TRBD1 aligns across 7 bases. Germline V gene lookup returns CDR1 SGHRS and CDR2 YFSETQ. The V and J ends lost 1 base and 10 bases, in that order; junction bases with no gene match: 11. The CDR3 runs 16 residues. CDR3 nucleotide sequence: TGCGCCAGCAGCTTGTCAGGGGGAGTGGGCCCTAACGTCCTGACTTTC. It yields the protein CASSLSGGVGPNVLTF.

The chain has TRBV9 and TRBJ2-5; the D gene is possibly TRBD2 (5 bases). The CDR3 is 14 amino acids. V lost 0 bases, J lost 4 bases, and 10 bases lay in between. Germline-derived CDR1 and CDR2 are SGDLS and YYNGEE. The CDR3 reads CASSVALGGETQYF. The CDR3 DNA reads as TGTGCCAGCAGCGTAGCTCTCGGAGGAGAGACCCAGTACTTC.

The chain employs TRBV30 and TRBJ1-3; the match to TRBD1 covers 10 bases. V lost 5 bases and J lost 0; bases outside the gene matches: 4. The CDR3 has 15 residues. CDR1 and CDR2 (germline): GTSNPN, SVGIG (reference sequence). This chain's CDR3 is CAWGGQGLSGNTIYF. The CDR3 nucleotides read TGTGCCTGGGGGGGACAGGGGCTCTCTGGAAACACCATATATTTT.

This clone occurred a few times. V gene TRBV4-1 combines with J gene TRBJ1-5; 9 nucleotides agree with TRBD1. The CDR3 length is 16 residues. With V trimmed by 2 bases and J by 9 bases, 11 bases remained unmatched. Germline V gene sequence: CDR1 MGHRA, CDR2 YSYEKL. CDR3 nucleotides: TGCGCCAGCAGCCAAAGACAGGGGGGAACTGCGTGGCCCCAGCATTTT. Translated, it gives CASSQRQGGTAWPQHF.

The chain recombines TRBV27 with TRBJ1-2; 12 bases fit TRBD1. This CDR3 has 15 residues. In germline, CDR1 is MNHEY, CDR2 SMNVEV (reference sequence). The V and J ends lost 1 base and 6 bases, in that order; junction bases with no gene match: 3. The DNA of the CDR3 is TGTGCCAGCAGTTTATTGGGACAGGGGGCAAATGGCTACACCTTC. Its translation: CASSLLGQGANGYTF.

CDR3 region: CASRDRGPYEQYF. The CDR3 nucleotides read TGTGCCAGCAGGGACAGGGGGCCCTACGAGCAGTACTTC. This sequence joins TRBV27 and TRBJ2-7; 11 nucleotides align to TRBD1. CDR3 length equals 13 residues. V dropped 6 bases and J dropped 2; count of bases not matched to a gene: 0. In germline, CDR1 is MNHEY, CDR2 SMNVEV (reference sequence).

This sequence joins TRBV28 and TRBJ1-4; D not certain. Germline V gives CDR1 MDHEN, CDR2 SYDVKM. With 10 bases removed from V and 4 bases from J, the gap between germline ends came to 4 bases. CDR3 length: 10 residues. CDR3 residues: CATYNEKLFF. In DNA form, the CDR3 reads TGTGCCACGTATAATGAAAAACTGTTTTTT. The full variable domain, completed using reference TRBV28 and TRBJ1-4, is DVKVTQSSRYLVKRTGEKVFLECVQDMDHENMFWYRQDPGLGLRLIYFSYDVKMKEKGDIPEGYSVSREKKERFSLILESASTNQTSMYLCATYNEKLFFGSGTQLSVL.

This chain connects TRBV29-1 to TRBJ2-1; D may be TRBD2 (6 bases). This CDR3 has 12 residues. V was trimmed by 6 bases and J by 10 bases, leaving 16 bases between them. Germline V gene sequence: CDR1 SQVTM, CDR2 ANQGSEA. The CDR3 protein is CSVVAVIKEQFF. CDR3 nucleotides: TGCAGCGTCGTAGCGGTTATAAAGGAGCAGTTCTTC.

This clone was detected a few times. J is TRBJ2-7 and V is TRBV5-1, with D possibly TRBD2 on 5 matching bases. V dropped 5 bases and J dropped 7 bases, with 16 bases sitting between them. Germline loops: CDR1 SGHRS, CDR2 YFSETQ. CDR3 length: 13 amino acids. The CDR3 DNA is TGCGCCAGCAGAACGGACGGGAAGAGAGAGCAGTACTTC. Translated, it gives CASRTDGKREQYF.

The genes are TRBV7-8 and TRBJ2-7; TRBD2 aligns across 7 bases. CDR3 length equals 15 residues. The V gene end was trimmed by 5 bases and the J gene end by 5 bases; junction bases not matched to a gene: 12. CDR1 is SGHVS, CDR2 FQNEAQ, per germline. DNA of the CDR3: TGTGCCAGCAGCCCCATGCCGGGGGGAGTCCACGAGCAGTACTTC. This translates into CASSPMPGGVHEQYF.

With regard to this clone: Other DNA sequences from this sample encode an identical CDR3 as well. This chain links TRBV7-2 with TRBJ2-7; D might be TRBD1 (6 bases). V shed 5 bases and J shed 4 bases, with 12 bases lying between them. Germline assignment: CDR1 SGHTA and CDR2 FQGNSA. CDR3 length: 13 amino acids. The CDR3, as DNA: TGTGCCAGCAGCCCCAGGGGCGGGTACGAGCAGTACTTC. Encoded protein: CASSPRGGYEQYF.

V usage is TRBV6-6 and J usage is TRBJ1-5; 10 bases match TRBD1. The germline V gene encodes CDR1 MNHNY and CDR2 SVGAGI (reference sequence). This CDR3 has 13 amino acids. The ends lost 8 bases at V and 5 bases at J; junction bases unmatched: 3. The CDR3 coding sequence is TGTGCCAGCTGGACAGGGGGACATCAGCCCCAGCATTTT. This encodes CASWTGGHQPQHF.

The genes are TRBV2 and TRBJ2-7; 8 bases line up with TRBD1. The CDR3 consists of 14 residues. V trimming: 7 bases; J trimming: 6 bases; junction bases outside the gene matches: 11. Germline V gene data show CDR1 as SNHLY and CDR2 as FYNNEI. CDR3: CASKMVGQGPEQYF. In nucleotides, the CDR3 is TGTGCCAGCAAAATGGTAGGACAGGGTCCCGAGCAGTACTTC. The full variable domain, completed using reference TRBV2 and TRBJ2-7, is EPEVTQTPSHQVTQMGQEVILRCVPISNHLYFYWYRQILGQKVEFLVSFYNNEISEKSEIFDDQFSVERPDGSNFTLKIRSTKLEDSAMYFCASKMVGQGPEQYFGPGTRLTVT.

This chain connects TRBV20-1 to TRBJ2-2; D gene ambiguous. Germline CDR1 DFQATT, CDR2 SNEGSKA (reference sequence). V shed 1 base and J shed 7 bases, with 4 bases lying between them. CDR3 length: 11 amino acids. The CDR3 DNA is TGCAGTGCTAGAGTCAACGGGGAGCTGTTTTTT. It translates to CSARVNGELFF.

This chain joins TRBV7-3 and TRBJ2-2, with D possibly TRBD2 on 6 matching bases. Trimming left V 2 bases short and J 6 bases short, with 10 bases between. The CDR3 loop spans 14 amino acids. The germline CDR1 and CDR2 sequences are SGHTA and FQGTGA. The CDR3 protein is CASSLLAGPGELFF. The CDR3 nucleotides read TGTGCCAGCAGCTTACTGGCGGGGCCCGGGGAGCTGTTTTTT.

V usage is TRBV4-3 and J usage is TRBJ1-4; D is uncertain. CDR1 LGHNA and CDR2 YSLEER come from the germline V gene. V shed 2 bases and J shed 0 bases, with 7 bases lying between them. The CDR3 contains 15 residues. In DNA, the CDR3 is TGCGCCAGCAGCCAATCTGTTGCAACTAATGAAAAACTGTTTTTT. Translating gives CASSQSVATNEKLFF.

J is TRBJ2-7 and V is TRBV10-3; TRBD1 matches at 9 bases. The trim removed 2 bases at V and 4 bases at J, leaving 12 bases unmatched. Germline V CDR1 and CDR2: ENHRY, SYGVKD. The CDR3 runs to 17 residues. The CDR3 DNA reads TGTGCCATCAGTGAGCGGGACCTGACGGGACAGGGTTACGAGCAGTACTTC. This translates into CAISERDLTGQGYEQYF.

The V and J genes are TRBV20-1 and TRBJ1-2; weak D call: TRBD1 (6 bases). Germline V gene lookup returns CDR1 DFQATT and CDR2 SNEGSKA (reference sequence). Trimming took off 7 bases at V and 4 bases at J, with 10 bases between the two ends. The CDR3 extends over 11 amino acids. This chain's CDR3 is CSVDRLYGYTF. The CDR3 DNA follows: TGCAGTGTAGACAGGCTCTATGGCTACACCTTC.